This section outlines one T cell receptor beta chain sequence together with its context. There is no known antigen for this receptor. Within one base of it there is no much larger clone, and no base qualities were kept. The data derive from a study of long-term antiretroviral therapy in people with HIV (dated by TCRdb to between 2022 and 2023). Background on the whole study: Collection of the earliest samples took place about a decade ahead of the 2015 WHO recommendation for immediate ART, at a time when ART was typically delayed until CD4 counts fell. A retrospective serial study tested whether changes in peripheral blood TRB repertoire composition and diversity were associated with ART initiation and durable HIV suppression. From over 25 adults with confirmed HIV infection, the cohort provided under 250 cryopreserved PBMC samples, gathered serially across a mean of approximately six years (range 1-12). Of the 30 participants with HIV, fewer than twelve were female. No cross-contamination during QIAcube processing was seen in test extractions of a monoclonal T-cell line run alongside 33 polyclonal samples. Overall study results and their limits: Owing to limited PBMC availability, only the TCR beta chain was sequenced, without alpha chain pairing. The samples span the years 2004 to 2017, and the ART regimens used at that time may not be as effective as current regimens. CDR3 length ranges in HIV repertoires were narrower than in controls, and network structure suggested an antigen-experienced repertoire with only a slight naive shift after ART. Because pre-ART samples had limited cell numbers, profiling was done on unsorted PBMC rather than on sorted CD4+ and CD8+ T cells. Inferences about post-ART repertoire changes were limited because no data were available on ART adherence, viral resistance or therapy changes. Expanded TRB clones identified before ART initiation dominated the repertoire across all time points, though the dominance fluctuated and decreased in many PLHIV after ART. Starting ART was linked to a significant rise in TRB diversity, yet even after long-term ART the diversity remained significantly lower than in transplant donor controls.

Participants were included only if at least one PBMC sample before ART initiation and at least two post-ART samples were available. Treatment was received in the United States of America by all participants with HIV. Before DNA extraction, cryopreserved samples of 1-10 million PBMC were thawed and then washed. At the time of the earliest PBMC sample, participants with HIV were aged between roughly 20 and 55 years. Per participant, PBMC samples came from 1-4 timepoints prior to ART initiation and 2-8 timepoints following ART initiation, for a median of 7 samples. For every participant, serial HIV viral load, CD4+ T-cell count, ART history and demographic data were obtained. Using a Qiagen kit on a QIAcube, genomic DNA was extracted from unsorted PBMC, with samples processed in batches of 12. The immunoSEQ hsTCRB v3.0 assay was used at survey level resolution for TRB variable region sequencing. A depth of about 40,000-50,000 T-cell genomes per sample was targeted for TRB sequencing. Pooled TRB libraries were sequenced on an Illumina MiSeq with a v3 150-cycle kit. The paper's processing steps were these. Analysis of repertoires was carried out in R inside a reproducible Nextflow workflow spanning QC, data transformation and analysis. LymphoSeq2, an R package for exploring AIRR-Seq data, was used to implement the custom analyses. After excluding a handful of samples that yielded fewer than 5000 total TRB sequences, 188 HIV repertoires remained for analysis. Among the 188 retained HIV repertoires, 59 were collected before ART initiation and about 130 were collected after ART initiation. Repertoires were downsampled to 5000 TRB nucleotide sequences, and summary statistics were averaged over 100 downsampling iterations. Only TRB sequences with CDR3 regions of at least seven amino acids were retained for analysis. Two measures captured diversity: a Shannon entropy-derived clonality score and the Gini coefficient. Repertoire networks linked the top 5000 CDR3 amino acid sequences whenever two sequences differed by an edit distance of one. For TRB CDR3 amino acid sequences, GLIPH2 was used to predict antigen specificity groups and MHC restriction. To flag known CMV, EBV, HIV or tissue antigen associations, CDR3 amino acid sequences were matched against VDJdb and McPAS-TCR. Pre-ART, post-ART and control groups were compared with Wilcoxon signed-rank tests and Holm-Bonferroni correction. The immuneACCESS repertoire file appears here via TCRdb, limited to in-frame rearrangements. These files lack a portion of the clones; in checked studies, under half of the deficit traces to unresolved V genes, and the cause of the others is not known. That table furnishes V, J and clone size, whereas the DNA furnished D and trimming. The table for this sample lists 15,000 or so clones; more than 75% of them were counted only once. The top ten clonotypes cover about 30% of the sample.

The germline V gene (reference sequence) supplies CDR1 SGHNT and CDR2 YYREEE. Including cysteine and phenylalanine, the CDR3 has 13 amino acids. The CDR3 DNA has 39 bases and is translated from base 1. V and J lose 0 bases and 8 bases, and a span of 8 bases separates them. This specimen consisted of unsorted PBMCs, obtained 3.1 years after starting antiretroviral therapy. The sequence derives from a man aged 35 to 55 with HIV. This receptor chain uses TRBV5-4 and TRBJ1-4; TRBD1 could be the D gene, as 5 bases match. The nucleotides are TGTGCCAGCAGCTTGGCAGGGAACGAAAAACTGTTTTTT. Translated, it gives CASSLAGNEKLFF.